These 24 T cell receptor beta chains were all obtained from the same sample, sequenced in a study of control samples from healthy donors and cancer patients. Sequencing used immunoSEQ multiplex PCR; TCRdb keeps in-frame clones, though not all of them. The profile covers some 120,000 clones, with 80% to 90% appearing a single time and around 9% taken by the ten largest. Material for sequencing was blood. All receptors come from a man in his forties in good health.

V is TRBV7-2 and J is TRBJ2-1, with 8 bases fitting TRBD2. The J segment lost 8 bases and the V segment lost 5 bases, leaving 14 bases of the junction unmatched. The CDR3 totals 16 residues. Germline values: CDR1 SGHTA, CDR2 FQGNSA. The DNA of the CDR3 is TGTGCCAGCAGCGGACGTGTCGTCGGGGGGGCCGATGAGCAGTTCTTC. It specifies CASSGRVVGGADEQFF.

The V gene is TRBV10-3, the J gene TRBJ1-5, with D unresolved. V was shortened by 6 bases and J by 3 bases, with 12 bases between the two germline ends. The germline CDR1 and CDR2 sequences are ENHRY and SYGVKD. The CDR3 runs to 14 residues. Here the CDR3 reads CAISSSPLNQPQHF. CDR3 nucleotide sequence: TGTGCCATCAGCTCCTCCCCCCTCAATCAGCCCCAGCATTTT.

The chain couples TRBV7-3 to TRBJ2-7; D tentatively fits TRBD1 or TRBD2 (6 bases each). V was shortened by 2 bases and J by 6 bases, with 14 bases between the two germline ends. The germline V gene encodes CDR1 SGHTA and CDR2 FQGTGA. This CDR3 contains 14 residues. Here the CDR3 DNA reads TGTGCCAGCAGCTTAGGAGGGGGGCCGTTCGAGCAGTACTTC. This codes for CASSLGGGPFEQYF.

The table lists this clone with a count of one. The V and J genes are TRBV9 and TRBJ1-2; D not resolved. This CDR3 is built from 14 residues. CDR1 and CDR2 from the germline V gene are SGDLS and YYNGEE. V lost 2 bases, J lost 4 bases, and 12 bases lay in between. CDR3 residues: CASSVGQQSYGYTF. DNA of the CDR3: TGTGCCAGCAGCGTTGGGCAGCAAAGCTATGGCTACACCTTC. The full variable domain, with the rest looked up from reference TRBV9 and TRBJ1-2, is DSGVTQTPKHLITATGQRVTLRCSPRSGDLSVYWYQQSLDQGLQFLIQYYNGEERAKGNILERFSAQQFPDLHSELNLSSLELGDSALYFCASSVGQQSYGYTFGSGTRLTVV.

The V and J genes are TRBV6-5 and TRBJ1-3, with D unresolved. V was clipped by 8 bases and J by 2 bases, with 16 bases between them. Per the germline V gene, CDR1 is MNHEY and CDR2 is SVGAGI. The CDR3 totals 15 residues. The CDR3 protein is CASALGDMAGNTIYF. CDR3 coding DNA: TGTGCCAGCGCCCTCGGGGATATGGCTGGAAACACCATATATTTT.

CDR3 protein: CASRAGTSVTDTQYF. In DNA form, the CDR3 reads TGTGCCAGCAGAGCCGGGACTAGCGTCACAGATACGCAGTATTTT. The gene calls are TRBV6-5 and TRBJ2-3, with TRBD2 identical over 10 bases. The ends lost 6 bases at V and 2 bases at J; junction bases unmatched: 5. CDR1 is MNHEY, CDR2 SVGAGI, per germline. The CDR3 length is 15 residues.

This clone was counted between two and nine times. V and J are TRBV2 and TRBJ1-2; the D is unclear. The ends were cut back, 7 bases at V and 0 bases at J, with 12 bases in the middle. The germline V gene encodes CDR1 SNHLY and CDR2 FYNNEI. The length of the CDR3 is 14 residues. The CDR3 is CASMTTVSNYGYTF. In DNA form, the CDR3 reads TGTGCCAGCATGACGACCGTCTCTAACTATGGCTACACCTTC.

The chain combines TRBV18 with TRBJ1-1; D not resolved. Germline lookup yields CDR1 KGHSH and CDR2 LQKENI. Between the trimmed V and J ends, which lost 2 bases and 1 base, there was a span of 5 bases. The CDR3 is 13 residues long. This CDR3 reads CASSPEGNTEAFF. The CDR3 DNA sequence: TGTGCCAGCTCACCAGAGGGGAACACTGAAGCTTTCTTT.

The CDR3 region is CASSLGQGSYEQYF. CDR3 coding DNA: TGTGCCAGCAGCCTGGGACAGGGGTCCTACGAGCAGTACTTC. The chain carries TRBV6-5 and TRBJ2-7; 10 bases map to TRBD1. The trim removed 6 bases at V and 1 base at J, leaving 3 bases unmatched. Germline-derived CDR1 and CDR2 are MNHEY and SVGAGI. The CDR3 covers 14 residues.

This clone was seen a single time. This chain joins TRBV4-2 and TRBJ1-5; D is unresolved. Germline V gives CDR1 LGHNA, CDR2 YNFKEQ. CDR3 length: 13 residues. V was cut by 2 bases and J by 6 bases, with 8 bases left in between. For the CDR3, the DNA is TGTGCCAGCAGCCAACGGGGTACTCAGCCCCAGCATTTT. This encodes CASSQRGTQPQHF.

This chain connects TRBV3-1 (or the pseudogene TRBV3-2) to TRBJ1-1; D not certain. Germline CDR1 LGHDT, CDR2 YNNKEL (reference sequence). The CDR3 is 14 amino acids. The V end was cut by 2 bases, the J end by 8 bases, with 15 bases between. The CDR3 coding sequence is TGTGCCAGCAGCCAACAAACCCTCGTCCTCGAAGCTTTCTTT. The encoded protein is CASSQQTLVLEAFF.

The chain uses TRBV6-6 and TRBJ2-5; D tentatively fits TRBD1 or TRBD2 (6 bases each). Germline CDR1 is MNHNY and CDR2 is SVGAGI (reference sequence). CDR3 length: 15 amino acids. Trimming left V 1 base short and J 4 bases short, with 13 bases between. CDR3 amino acids: CASSYWGAKGETQYF. The CDR3 bases are TGTGCCAGCAGTTACTGGGGGGCTAAGGGAGAGACCCAGTACTTC.

This CDR3 reads CASSPDRSYGYTF. The CDR3 DNA follows: TGTGCCAGCAGTCCGGACAGGTCCTATGGCTACACCTTC. The rearrangement links TRBV12-3 or TRBV12-4 to TRBJ1-2; 7 bases fit TRBD1. V gave up 5 bases and J gave up 4 bases; unmatched junction bases: 4. The CDR3 has 13 amino acids.

The V and J genes are TRBV19 and TRBJ1-1; D possibly corresponds to TRBD1 (5 bases). V was shortened by 6 bases and J by 4 bases, with 18 bases between the two germline ends. The CDR3 extends over 15 amino acids. The germline V gene encodes CDR1 LNHDA and CDR2 SQIVND (reference sequence). CDR3 amino acids: CASSPIGERGTEAFF. The CDR3 bases are TGTGCCAGTAGCCCCATAGGGGAGCGAGGCACTGAAGCTTTCTTT.

This chain joins TRBV4-3 and TRBJ1-2; the D is unclear. Trimming removed 0 bases at V and 7 bases at J, with 15 bases between. This CDR3 spans 15 amino acids. Germline-derived CDR1 and CDR2 are LGHNA and YSLEER. The CDR3 DNA is TGCGCCAGCAGCCAAGACCATAGAACAGTAGGTGGCTACACCTTC. It translates to CASSQDHRTVGGYTF.

The rearrangement joins TRBV6-2 or TRBV6-3 to TRBJ1-1, with D tentatively TRBD1 (6 bases). This CDR3 has 16 residues. The V gene's germline CDR1 is MNHEY and CDR2 SVGEGT. The germline V and J ends were trimmed by 5 bases and 7 bases, with 23 bases remaining between them. The CDR3 DNA sequence: TGTGCCAGCAGTACGGATAGGTTCGTCGACAGGAATGAAGCTTTCTTT. Translated: CASSTDRFVDRNEAFF.

In its sample, this clone was seen a few times. The chain joins TRBV18 to TRBJ2-7; D remains ambiguous. The CDR3 consists of 13 residues. Trimming pared 4 bases from V and 2 bases from J, leaving 9 bases between. The V gene's germline CDR1 is KGHSH and CDR2 LQKENI. Written as DNA, the CDR3 is TGTGCCAGCTCACGTGCTCAGCCCTACGAGCAGTACTTC. It specifies CASSRAQPYEQYF.

This clone was detected only once. The rearrangement uses TRBV7-8 and TRBJ2-1; TRBD1 is a possible D gene (6 bases). The CDR3 is made up of 15 amino acids. The V gene lost 5 bases and the J gene lost 2 bases, with 13 bases spanning the gap. CDR1 is SGHVS and CDR2 is FQNEAQ in the germline V gene. The CDR3 coding sequence is TGTGCCAGCAGCCACCGACAGGAGGCCTACAATGAGCAGTTCTTC. It is translated as CASSHRQEAYNEQFF.

V and J are TRBV6-2 or TRBV6-3 and TRBJ1-1, with 7 bases aligning to TRBD1. The V gene end was trimmed by 4 bases and the J gene end by 5 bases; junction bases not matched to a gene: 7. The germline V gene encodes CDR1 MNHEY and CDR2 SVGEGT. The CDR3 runs to 14 residues. The CDR3 sequence: CASSFTNRGTEAFF. DNA of the CDR3: TGTGCCAGCAGTTTTACAAACAGGGGAACTGAAGCTTTCTTT.

This clone appeared a single time. The chain links TRBV24-1 to TRBJ1-4; no clear D gene. The CDR3 runs to 16 residues. V was shortened by 2 bases and J by 8 bases, with 17 bases between the two germline ends. CDR1 is KGHDR and CDR2 is SFDVKD in the germline V gene. CDR3 nucleotide sequence: TGTGCCACCAGTGATTCCGAGGGAGGGTTTGGAGAAAAACTGTTTTTT. It specifies CATSDSEGGFGEKLFF.

The V gene is TRBV6-5, the J gene TRBJ1-4; D may be TRBD1 (6 bases). V was clipped by 6 bases and J by 4 bases, with 12 bases between them. The CDR3 sequence is 14 residues long. Germline CDR1 reads MNHEY; CDR2 reads SVGAGI. CDR3 amino acids: CASSRGGFNEKLFF. In DNA, the CDR3 is TGTGCCAGCAGCCGAGGGGGGTTTAATGAAAAACTGTTTTTT.

The V and J genes are TRBV11-3 and TRBJ1-1; D call uncertain. The CDR3 has 13 residues. The V gene's germline CDR1 is SGHNT and CDR2 YENEEA. V was trimmed by 5 bases and J by 0 bases, leaving 7 bases between them. CDR3 sequence (DNA): TGTGCCAGCAGCGAAGAGGTGAACACTGAAGCTTTCTTT. Its protein product is CASSEEVNTEAFF.

The chain uses TRBV5-1 and TRBJ1-1, with D perhaps matching TRBD1 (5 bases). CDR3 length equals 15 residues. Trimming removed 4 bases at V and 11 bases at J, with 24 bases between. Germline V gives CDR1 SGHRS, CDR2 YFSETQ. The CDR3: CASSAGTDAVGLAFF. DNA for the CDR3: TGCGCCAGCAGCGCTGGGACGGACGCTGTTGGGCTGGCTTTCTTT. The whole variable domain, filled in from reference TRBV5-1 and TRBJ1-1, reads KAGVTQTPRYLIKTRGQQVTLSCSPISGHRSVSWYQQTPGQGLQFLFEYFSETQRNKGNFPGRFSGRQFSNSRSEMNVSTLELGDSALYLCASSAGTDAVGLAFFGQGTRLTVV.

The J gene is TRBJ2-7, the V gene TRBV7-2; 9 bases align to TRBD1. Trimming at V came to 4 bases and at J to 0 bases, leaving 7 bases not matched to a gene. Germline V gene lookup returns CDR1 SGHTA and CDR2 FQGNSA. This CDR3 spans 16 amino acids. The CDR3 sequence: CASSWTGTGSSYEQYF. The CDR3 bases are TGTGCCAGCAGCTGGACCGGGACAGGGAGCTCCTACGAGCAGTACTTC.